This TCR beta chain was sequenced during a study of blood T cell repertoires in COVID-19. Assay: immunoSEQ multiplex PCR; the TCRdb copy retains only in-frame clones and omits some. In the table there are some 390,000 clones, roughly 86% of which are singletons. Germline values: CDR1 LGHNA, CDR2 YNFKEQ. This CDR3 spans 17 amino acids. Losses at the gene ends were 3 bases for V and 3 bases for J; bases not matched to a gene: 8. Sequencing used peripheral blood. This receptor was identified in a human donor in a cohort sampled during active COVID-19. The V and J genes are TRBV4-2 and TRBJ1-2; 12 positions agree with TRBD1. CDR3 bases: TGTGCCAGCAGCCATCCGGGACAGGGGGCGCGATACTATGGCTACACCTTC. Its translation: CASSHPGQGARYYGYTF.